Presented here are 19 T cell receptor beta chains from one specimen sequenced in a study of early T cells in non-severe SARS-CoV-2 infection. TCRdb ran MiXCR on the 5' RACE reads and lists one entry per CDR3 protein. The table lists around 56,000 distinct CDR3 sequences, about 7.7% of them singletons, with about 11% in the top ten. The material was whole blood, obtained at baseline. These receptors came from an adult who was a healthcare worker with PCR-confirmed SARS-CoV-2 infection or an uninfected control (not recorded which).

This clonotype was counted only a few times. This sequence joins TRBV29-1 and TRBJ2-2; TRBD1 agrees at 12 bases. Trimming took 3 bases from V and 0 from J; bases not matched to a gene: 8. CDR1 is SQVTM, CDR2 ANQGSEA, per germline. There are 18 residues in the CDR3. CDR3 protein: CSVELWDRGLSNTGELFF. The CDR3 nucleotides are TGCAGCGTTGAGCTTTGGGACAGGGGGCTCTCGAACACCGGGGAGCTGTTTTTT.

This rearrangement joins TRBV29-1 to TRBJ1-1, with 9 bases identical to TRBD1. Germline V CDR1 and CDR2: SQVTM, ANQGSEA. V lost 6 bases, J lost 5 bases, and 4 bases stayed unmatched. The CDR3 loop spans 12 amino acids. Here the CDR3 reads CSVGTGQTEAFF. CDR3 in DNA: TGCAGCGTCGGGACAGGGCAGACTGAAGCTTTCTTT.

The CDR3 spells CSARESGNEQYF. DNA of the CDR3: TGCAGTGCTAGAGAGTCGGGAAACGAGCAGTACTTC. The rearrangement uses TRBV20-1 and TRBJ2-7, with D possibly TRBD2 on 5 matching bases. Germline V lookup: CDR1 DFQATT, CDR2 SNEGSKA (reference sequence). V lost 0 bases and J lost 5, with 8 bases in between. CDR3 length: 12 residues.

This clonotype was recorded many times. The rearrangement links TRBV7-9 to TRBJ1-5; perhaps TRBD1 as D (6 bases). This CDR3 spans 17 amino acids. Germline values: CDR1 SEHNR, CDR2 FQNEAQ (reference sequence). V was trimmed by 5 bases and J by 2 bases, leaving 19 bases between them. CDR3 DNA sequence: TGTGCCAGCAGCCAACACCCCCCCGGGACACGCAATCAGCCCCAGCATTTT. Protein: CASSQHPPGTRNQPQHF.

This clonotype has ten or more counts. The V gene is TRBV6-6, the J gene TRBJ1-3; a weak D match, TRBD1 (5 bases). V dropped 5 bases and J dropped 0 bases, with 8 bases sitting between them. Germline V gene sequence: CDR1 MNHNY, CDR2 SVGAGI (reference sequence). The CDR3 totals 14 residues. The CDR3 coding sequence is TGTGCCAGCAGTGTACAGGTCTCTGGAAACACCATATATTTT. Translation gives CASSVQVSGNTIYF.

This chain connects TRBV4-1 to TRBJ1-2, with D tentatively TRBD1 (5 bases). V was clipped by 1 base and J by 4 bases, with 10 bases between them. Germline-derived CDR1 and CDR2 are MGHRA and YSYEKL. This CDR3 has 14 residues. In DNA form, the CDR3 reads TGCGCCAGCAGCCAAGCTGGGACGGCCTATGGCTACACCTTC. Translated: CASSQAGTAYGYTF.

This clonotype was seen at least ten times. The rearrangement joins TRBV12-3 or TRBV12-4 to TRBJ2-2; tentatively, D is TRBD2 (5 bases). The V gene lost 1 base and the J gene lost 0 bases, with 6 bases spanning the gap. This CDR3 region has 15 residues. CDR3 loop: CASSLDGTNTGELFF. The CDR3 DNA reads as TGTGCCAGCAGTTTAGACGGGACGAACACCGGGGAGCTGTTTTTT.

This clonotype was observed a few times. This chain joins TRBV14 and TRBJ2-1, with D perhaps assigned TRBD1 or TRBD2 (5 bases each). Germline loops: CDR1 SGHDN, CDR2 FVKESK. CDR3 length: 16 amino acids. Trimming took 2 bases from V and 2 from J, leaving 13 bases between them. The CDR3 DNA sequence: TGTGCCAGCAGCCAACACGGGGACGCGGCCTACAATGAGCAGTTCTTC. The encoded protein is CASSQHGDAAYNEQFF.

Ten or more counts support this clonotype. The CDR3 protein is CASSPEGPSDTQYF. DNA for the CDR3: TGTGCCAGCAGCCCCGAGGGCCCATCAGATACGCAGTATTTT. The chain has TRBV11-3 and TRBJ2-3, with TRBD2 as a possible D gene (5 bases). V lost 5 bases and J 4 bases, leaving 13 bases between the germline ends. CDR1 is SGHNT, CDR2 YENEEA, per germline. CDR3 length: 14 residues.

This clonotype was observed a handful of times. The chain links TRBV3-1 to TRBJ2-3; 15 bases match TRBD2. The CDR3 has 16 residues. V was pared by 4 bases and J by 2 bases, with 1 base of the junction left unmatched. Germline CDR1 LGHDT, CDR2 YNNKEL (reference sequence). The CDR3 nucleotides read TGTGCCAGCAGCCGGACTAGCGGGAGGGCCACAGATACGCAGTATTTT. It yields the protein CASSRTSGRATDTQYF.

This clonotype was observed many times. The rearrangement links TRBV29-1 to TRBJ2-1; 12 bases match TRBD2. V lost 5 bases, J lost 6 bases, and 2 bases stayed unmatched. Germline V lookup: CDR1 SQVTM, CDR2 ANQGSEA. The CDR3 loop spans 13 amino acids. As DNA, the CDR3 is TGCAGCGTTAGACTAGCGGGGGCCAATGAGCAGTTCTTC. The encoded protein is CSVRLAGANEQFF.

This clonotype was seen a handful of times. J is TRBJ2-3 and V is TRBV6-4; 11 bases are a match to TRBD2. The CDR3 covers 14 residues. Trimming cost V 2 bases and J 5 bases; bases outside gene matches: 0. Germline V gene sequence: CDR1 MRHNA, CDR2 SNTAGT. The CDR3 DNA is TGTGCCAGCAGTGACGGACTAGCGGGAGATACGCAGTATTTT. Encoded protein: CASSDGLAGDTQYF.

This clonotype was seen a handful of times. The V gene is TRBV7-9, the J gene TRBJ2-5; 9 bases are shared with TRBD1. This CDR3 has 18 amino acids. With 3 bases clipped from V and 3 bases from J, the junction kept 14 bases outside the gene matches. From germline, CDR1 is SEHNR and CDR2 FQNEAQ (reference sequence). CDR3 in amino acids: CASSFGRTGTGTEETQYF. For the CDR3, the DNA is TGTGCCAGCAGCTTTGGCCGGACCGGGACAGGGACGGAAGAGACCCAGTACTTC.

The rearrangement links TRBV6-2 or TRBV6-3 to TRBJ2-1; TRBD2 aligns across 10 bases. Trimming cost V 10 bases and J 2 bases; bases outside gene matches: 8. The CDR3 consists of 15 residues. Germline CDR1 MNHEY, CDR2 SVGEGT. CDR3 protein: CATWPSGGTYNEQFF. CDR3 DNA sequence: TGTGCCACCTGGCCTAGCGGGGGCACCTACAATGAGCAGTTCTTC.

This clonotype was seen more than once but under ten times. This may be a read error: a much more frequent sequence differs by one nucleotide. This rearrangement joins TRBV11-2 to TRBJ2-3; D gene uncertain. The length of the CDR3 is 12 residues. Per germline, CDR1 SGHAT and CDR2 FQNNGV. CDR3 in amino acids: CASSLVPDTQFF. In DNA form, the CDR3 reads TGTGCCAGCAGCTTAGTCCCGGATACGCAGTTTTTT.

This clonotype was observed many times. This chain uses TRBV27 with TRBJ2-1; no firm D call. Per germline, CDR1 MNHEY and CDR2 SMNVEV (reference sequence). This CDR3 is built from 15 residues. Between the trimmed V and J ends, which lost 5 bases and 2 bases, there was a span of 13 bases. The CDR3: CASSPASGAYNEQFF. The CDR3 coding sequence is TGTGCCAGCAGTCCCGCCTCAGGCGCCTACAATGAGCAGTTCTTC.

The table lists this clonotype with many counts. The chain uses TRBV29-1 and TRBJ2-1; D is unresolved. The CDR3 is 11 residues long. Germline CDR1 reads SQVTM; CDR2 reads ANQGSEA. V shed 0 bases and J shed 7 bases, with 4 bases lying between them. CDR3: CSVEEGNEQFF. The CDR3 nucleotides are TGCAGCGTTGAAGAGGGGAATGAGCAGTTCTTC.

This chain connects TRBV10-3 to TRBJ1-5; D unclear. Trimming pared 4 bases from V and 5 bases from J, leaving 9 bases between. Germline lookup yields CDR1 ENHRY and CDR2 SYGVKD. The CDR3 consists of 13 residues. The CDR3 DNA reads as TGTGCCATCAGTGGTCGACATGATCAGCCCCAGCATTTT. This sequence encodes CAISGRHDQPQHF.

The rearrangement joins TRBV20-1 to TRBJ2-5; no firm D call. The germline gives CDR1 DFQATT, CDR2 SNEGSKA (reference sequence). The length of the CDR3 is 12 residues. Trimming removed 3 bases at V and 5 bases at J, with 10 bases between. In DNA, the CDR3 is TGCAGTGCTAGTGTTAATCGGGAGACCCAGTACTTC. As protein: CSASVNRETQYF.